This T cell receptor beta chain was obtained from a study of blood T cell repertoires in COVID-19 (dated by TCRdb to the early 2020s). Regarding the research as a whole: Collaborator samples came from the United States, Italy and Spain and covered acute and convalescent phases of COVID-19. The material from the prospective study consisted of cDNA or gDNA derived from T cells, B-cell-depleted T cells, or PBMCs. Deeply sampled blood TCRbeta repertoires from subjects exposed to, actively infected with, or recovered from COVID-19 were included in the dataset. A freely available public database, intended as a resource for researchers studying the immune response to SARS-CoV-2, is where the repertoires were released. The samples were drawn from two sources: the first 160 participants of the ongoing ImmuneRACE study, and 1,000 to 1,500 subjects contributed by 6 global collaborators. Nearly every sample came with metadata listing a de-identified subject ID, COVID-19 status, age in years and sex. Where available, HLA class I and class II types were obtained from metadata supplied by the sample provider rather than from assay-based typing. The research as a whole found: The amount of clinical and demographic metadata varied by source and participant and was provided uncurated.

Whole blood was collected in K2EDTA tubes by collaborating institutions according to the institutions' own protocols. Collaborator samples were shipped for TCRbeta analysis as frozen whole blood, isolated PBMCs, or DNA extracted from either sample type. CDR1 is given as ENHRY and CDR2 as SYGVKD, both from the germline V gene. Cut back by 0 bases and 4 bases, the V and J ends lie 10 bases apart. The CDR3 covers 14 residues, taking in both the cysteine and the phenylalanine. Only CDR3 DNA remains: 42 bases, in frame from the first base. This clone was detected only a few times. This clone's antigen is unknown. Qualities for individual bases were not recorded, and no much larger clone is one base off. TCRbeta CDR3 regions were amplified from genomic DNA using the immunoSEQ Assay, a bias-controlled multiplex PCR. As for the authors' bioinformatics: The number of nucleated cells in each sample was estimated from the amplification of reference gene primers within the assay. Sequence reads were collapsed and filtered to measure the absolute abundance of every unique TCRbeta CDR3 rearrangement. For each sample, productive Simpson clonality was calculated as the square root of Simpson's diversity index across productive rearrangements. TCRdb holds this immuneACCESS table with in-frame rearrangements only. Some clones are missing; in checked studies, unresolved V genes explain under half, and the rest has no known cause. The V and J calls and clone size were taken over from that table, and D and trimming were inferred from the DNA. For this sample there are roughly 39,000 clones; about four fifths appear just once. More than 20% of the sample goes to the ten largest clones.

The rearrangement combines TRBV10-3 with TRBJ2-7; TRBD2 is a weak D gene call, 6 bases matching. The TCR sequence derives from a man between 65 and 80 years old with acute or convalescent COVID-19. Sequencing was performed on peripheral blood. The sequenced DNA: TGTGCCATCAGTGAGTCGGGGACTTTGTACGAGCAGTACTTC. Its product reads: CAISESGTLYEQYF.